The clone carrying this T cell receptor beta chain was counted between two and nine times. These data come from a study of blood T cell repertoires in COVID-19. Study-wide background: Sources were T cells, B-cell-depleted T cells, or PBMCs; the material itself was cDNA or gDNA.

The CDR3 is made up of 16 amino acids. The germline V gene has CDR1 SGHDT and CDR2 YYEEEE. The V gene end was trimmed by 2 bases and the J gene end by 5 bases; junction bases not matched to a gene: 2. Measured with immunoSEQ multiplex PCR; TCRdb has only the in-frame clones, and not every one. The data contain under 95,000 clones, over 75% of them seen just once; the ten biggest clones take up around 4.5%. The V and J genes are TRBV5-6 and TRBJ2-2; 14 bases align to TRBD2. The TCR was taken from a woman older than 75 with acute or convalescent COVID-19. Sequenced: peripheral blood. CDR3 nucleotide sequence: TGTGCCAGCAGCTTCGGGACTAGCGGGGGAACCGGGGAGCTGTTTTTT. Its translation: CASSFGTSGGTGELFF.